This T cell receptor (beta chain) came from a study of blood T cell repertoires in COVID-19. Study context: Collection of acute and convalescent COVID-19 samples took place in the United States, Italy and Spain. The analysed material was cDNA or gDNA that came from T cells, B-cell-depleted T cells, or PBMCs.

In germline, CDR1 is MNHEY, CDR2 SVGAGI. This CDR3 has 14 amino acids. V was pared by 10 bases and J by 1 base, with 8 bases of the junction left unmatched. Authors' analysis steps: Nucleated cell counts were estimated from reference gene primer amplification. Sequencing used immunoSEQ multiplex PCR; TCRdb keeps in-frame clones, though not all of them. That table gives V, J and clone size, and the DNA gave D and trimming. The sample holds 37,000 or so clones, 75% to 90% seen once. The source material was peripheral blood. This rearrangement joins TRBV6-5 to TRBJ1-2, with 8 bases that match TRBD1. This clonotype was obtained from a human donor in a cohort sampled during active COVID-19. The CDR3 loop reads CATGPDRDNYGYTF. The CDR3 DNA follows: TGTGCCACCGGACCGGACAGGGATAACTATGGCTACACCTTC.